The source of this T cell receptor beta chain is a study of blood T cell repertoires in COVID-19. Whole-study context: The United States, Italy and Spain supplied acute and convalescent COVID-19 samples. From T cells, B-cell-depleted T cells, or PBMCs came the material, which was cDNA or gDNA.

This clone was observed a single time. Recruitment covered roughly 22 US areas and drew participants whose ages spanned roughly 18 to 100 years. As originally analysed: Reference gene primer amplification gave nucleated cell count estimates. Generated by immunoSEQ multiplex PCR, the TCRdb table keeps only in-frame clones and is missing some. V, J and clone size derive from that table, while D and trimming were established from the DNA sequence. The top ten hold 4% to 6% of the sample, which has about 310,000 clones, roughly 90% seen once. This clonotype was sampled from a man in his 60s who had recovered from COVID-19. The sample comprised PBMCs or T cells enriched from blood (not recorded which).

The CDR3 reads CASSTTTTGNGEQYF. CDR3 coding DNA: TGTGCCAGCAGTACCACGACTACAGGGAACGGCGAGCAGTACTTC. The chain is built from TRBV6-6 and TRBJ2-7; D may be TRBD1 (6 bases). This CDR3 spans 15 amino acids. The germline V and J ends were trimmed by 5 bases and 6 bases, with 20 bases remaining between them. CDR1 and CDR2 (germline): MNHNY, SVGAGI (reference sequence).